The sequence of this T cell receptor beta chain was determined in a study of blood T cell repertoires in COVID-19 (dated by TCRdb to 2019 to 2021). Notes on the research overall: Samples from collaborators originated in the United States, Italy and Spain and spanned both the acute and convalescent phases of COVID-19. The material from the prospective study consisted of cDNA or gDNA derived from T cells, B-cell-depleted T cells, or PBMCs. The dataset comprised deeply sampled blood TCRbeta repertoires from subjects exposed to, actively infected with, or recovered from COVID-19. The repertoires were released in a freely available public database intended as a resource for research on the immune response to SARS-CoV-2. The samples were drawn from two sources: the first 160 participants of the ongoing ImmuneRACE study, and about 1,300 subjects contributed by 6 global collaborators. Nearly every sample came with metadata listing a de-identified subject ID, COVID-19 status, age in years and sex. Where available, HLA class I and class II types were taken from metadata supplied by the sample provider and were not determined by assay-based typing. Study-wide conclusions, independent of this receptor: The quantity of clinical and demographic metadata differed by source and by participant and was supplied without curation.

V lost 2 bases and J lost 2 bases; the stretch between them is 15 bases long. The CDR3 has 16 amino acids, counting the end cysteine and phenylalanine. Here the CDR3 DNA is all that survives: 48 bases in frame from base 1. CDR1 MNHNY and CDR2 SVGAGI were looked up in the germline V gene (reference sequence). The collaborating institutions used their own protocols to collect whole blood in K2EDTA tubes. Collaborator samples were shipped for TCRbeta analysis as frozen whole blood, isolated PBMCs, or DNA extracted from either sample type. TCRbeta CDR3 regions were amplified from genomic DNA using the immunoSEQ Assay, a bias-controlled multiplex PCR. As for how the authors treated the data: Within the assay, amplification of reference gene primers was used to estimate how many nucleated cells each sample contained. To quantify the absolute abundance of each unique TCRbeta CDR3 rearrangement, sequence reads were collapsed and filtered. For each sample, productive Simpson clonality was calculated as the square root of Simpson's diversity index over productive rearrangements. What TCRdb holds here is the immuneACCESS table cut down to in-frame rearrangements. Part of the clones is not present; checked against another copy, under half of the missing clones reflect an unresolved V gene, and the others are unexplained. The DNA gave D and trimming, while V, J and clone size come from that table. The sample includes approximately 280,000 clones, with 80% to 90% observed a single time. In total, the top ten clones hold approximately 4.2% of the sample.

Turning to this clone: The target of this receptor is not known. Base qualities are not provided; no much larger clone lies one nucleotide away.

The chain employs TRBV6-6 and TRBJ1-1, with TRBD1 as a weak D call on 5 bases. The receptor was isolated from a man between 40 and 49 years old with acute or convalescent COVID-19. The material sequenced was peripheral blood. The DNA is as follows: TGTGCCAGCAGTTACCCTCCGGGGGGGTTAAACACTGAAGCTTTCTTT. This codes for CASSYPPGGLNTEAFF.